Each of the 17 T cell receptor beta chains below was sequenced from the same sample in a study of breast tumors, draining lymph nodes, adjacent tissues. TCRdb fed the multiplex PCR reads into MiXCR, producing one record per CDR3 protein. The sample includes 25,000 or so distinct CDR3 sequences, 60% to 70% of them seen just once. The sequenced sample consisted of tumor-adjacent breast tissue. The receptors derive from a female donor with breast cancer. Some clones in this sample may be carry-over from other donors' samples.

This chain joins TRBV5-1 and TRBJ2-7, with 10 bases that match TRBD2. Trimming removed 4 bases from V and 5 bases from J; junction bases left unmatched: 9. The CDR3 length is 15 residues. Per the germline V gene, CDR1 is SGHRS and CDR2 is YFSETQ. CDR3 sequence (DNA): TGCGCCAGCAGCCGAGCGGGAGGGCCCTCAGACGAGCAGTACTTC. Translation: CASSRAGGPSDEQYF.

The chain couples TRBV5-6 to TRBJ2-3; D is ambiguous. This CDR3 has 13 residues. Germline V CDR1 and CDR2: SGHDT, YYEEEE. Trimming cost V 0 bases and J 8 bases, with 10 bases left between them. DNA of the CDR3: TGTGCCAGCAGCTTGGAATTCCACGGTACGCAGTATTTT. Amino acid sequence: CASSLEFHGTQYF.

The chain carries TRBV12-3 or TRBV12-4 and TRBJ2-7; D not resolved. Trimming removed 6 bases from V and 6 bases from J, with 9 bases in between. This CDR3 region has 11 residues. CDR3 sequence (DNA): TGTGCCAGCAGCCGATTACGCGAGCAGTACTTC. Residues: CASSRLREQYF.

The gene calls are TRBV5-5 and TRBJ2-5, with D unclear. Germline V gene sequence: CDR1 SGHKS, CDR2 YYEKEE (reference sequence). The CDR3 totals 15 residues. Trimming left V 6 bases short and J 4 bases short, with 19 bases between. The CDR3: CASTASGPRAETQYF. The CDR3 DNA is TGTGCCAGCACCGCGTCAGGACCCCGGGCAGAGACCCAGTACTTC.

This clonotype was detected only once. The chain combines TRBV5-1 with TRBJ2-1; TRBD2 matches 9 bases. V lost 1 base to trimming and J lost 4 bases; unmatched junction nucleotides: 6. Germline-derived CDR1 and CDR2 are SGHRS and YFSETQ. The CDR3 loop spans 16 amino acids. Written as DNA, the CDR3 is TGCGCCAGCAGCTTGATAGGGACTAGCAGTTACAATGAGCAGTTCTTC. Its translation is CASSLIGTSSYNEQFF.

The V gene is TRBV10-3, the J gene TRBJ2-1, with D possibly being TRBD2 (6 bases). Per germline, CDR1 ENHRY and CDR2 SYGVKD. This CDR3 spans 18 amino acids. Trimming cost V 11 bases and J 0 bases, with 26 bases left between them. CDR3 DNA sequence: TGTGCCCGCATGTTACGGGAGACCCCGAGAAGCTCCTACAATGAGCAGTTCTTC. Its protein product is CARMLRETPRSSYNEQFF.

This clonotype was found many times. The gene calls are TRBV6-1 and TRBJ1-5, with TRBD1 as a possible D gene (6 bases). V was cut by 5 bases and J by 5 bases, with 13 bases left in between. This CDR3 is 14 amino acids long. In germline, CDR1 is MNHNS, CDR2 SASEGT. The CDR3 DNA sequence: TGTGCCAGCAGTACAGGGTCAGGGGATCAGCCCCAGCATTTT. This sequence encodes CASSTGSGDQPQHF.

Sample share makes this clonotype medium-sized. The V call is TRBV7-9, the J call TRBJ1-2; 7 bases match TRBD1. The CDR3 is 13 residues long. CDR1 is SEHNR, CDR2 FQNEAQ, per germline (reference sequence). Germline trimming cut 5 bases from V and 8 bases from J; bases unmatched to any gene: 8. This CDR3 is CASSRSTGFGYTF. The CDR3 DNA reads TGTGCCAGCAGCCGTTCGACAGGGTTCGGCTACACCTTC.

The V gene is TRBV6-6, the J gene TRBJ2-7; D might be TRBD1 (6 bases). The CDR3 has 15 amino acids. V was clipped by 5 bases and J by 0 bases, with 14 bases between them. The germline V gene encodes CDR1 MNHNY and CDR2 SVGAGI (reference sequence). The DNA for the CDR3 is TGTGCCAGCAGTCACCCCCCGGACAGCTCCTACGAGCAGTACTTC. It is translated as CASSHPPDSSYEQYF.

Within the sample, this clonotype is medium-sized. V gene TRBV10-3 combines with J gene TRBJ2-1, with D perhaps assigned TRBD1 or TRBD2 (6 bases each). CDR1 is ENHRY, CDR2 SYGVKD, per germline. CDR3 length equals 13 residues. V dropped 4 bases and J dropped 9 bases, with 13 bases sitting between them. The CDR3 sequence: CAISARGGSEQFF. In DNA, the CDR3 is TGTGCCATCAGTGCCAGGGGAGGTAGTGAGCAGTTCTTC.

This clonotype was counted ten times or more. The V call is TRBV20-1, the J call TRBJ2-5; 8 nucleotides match TRBD1. The germline V gene encodes CDR1 DFQATT and CDR2 SNEGSKA (reference sequence). V was clipped by 0 bases and J by 3 bases; unmatched bases: 9. This CDR3 comprises 16 residues. The CDR3 loop reads CSARDYRTGKEETQYF. CDR3 DNA sequence: TGCAGTGCTAGAGATTATCGGACAGGGAAGGAAGAGACCCAGTACTTC.

The V gene is TRBV7-9, the J gene TRBJ2-1; D may be TRBD2 (6 bases). This CDR3 comprises 16 residues. V lost 5 bases, J lost 5 bases, and 19 bases lay in between. Germline CDR1 and CDR2: SEHNR and FQNEAQ (reference sequence). The CDR3 sequence is CASSPSFGGADNEQFF. The CDR3 coding sequence is TGTGCCAGCAGCCCCTCGTTCGGGGGTGCTGACAATGAGCAGTTCTTC. Together with reference TRBV7-9 and TRBJ2-1, the CDR3 gives the full variable domain: DTGVSQNPRHKITKRGQNVTFRCDPISEHNRLYWYRQTLGQGPEFLTYFQNEAQLEKSRLLSDRFSAERPKGSFSTLEIQRTEQGDSAMYLCASSPSFGGADNEQFFGPGTRLTVL.

The genes are TRBV2 and TRBJ2-1; TRBD2 matches at 9 bases. The V and J ends lost 9 bases and 6 bases, in that order; junction bases with no gene match: 15. The CDR3 extends over 16 amino acids. Germline lookup yields CDR1 SNHLY and CDR2 FYNNEI. The CDR3 DNA reads TGTGCCAGAAACCGGCCTTCGGCGGGAGGGTCCAATGAGCAGTTCTTC. Translated: CARNRPSAGGSNEQFF.

The chain is built from TRBV5-1 and TRBJ2-3; D is perhaps TRBD1 (6 bases). Germline lookup yields CDR1 SGHRS and CDR2 YFSETQ. The CDR3 runs to 16 residues. Trimming stripped 4 bases from V and 0 bases from J, with 15 bases between. The CDR3 protein is CASSPGTRASTDTQYF. Written as DNA, the CDR3 is TGCGCCAGCAGCCCAGGGACAAGGGCTAGCACAGATACGCAGTATTTT.

This clonotype was picked up one time. The chain combines TRBV7-9 with TRBJ2-3; D unresolved. V lost 0 bases and J 1 base, leaving 8 bases between the germline ends. Germline-derived CDR1 and CDR2 are SEHNR and FQNEAQ (reference sequence). CDR3 size: 15 residues. Here the CDR3 reads CASSLATAGTDTQYF. CDR3 nucleotides: TGTGCCAGCAGCTTAGCTACGGCAGGCACAGATACGCAGTATTTT.

This chain links TRBV5-4 with TRBJ2-3; weak D call: TRBD1 (6 bases). Germline V lookup: CDR1 SGHNT, CDR2 YYREEE (reference sequence). V was trimmed by 4 bases and J by 1 base, leaving 13 bases between them. CDR3 size: 15 residues. CDR3 sequence: CASSAGTWGTDTQYF. CDR3 DNA: TGTGCCAGCAGCGCCGGGACATGGGGCACAGATACGCAGTATTTT. Together with reference TRBV5-4 and TRBJ2-3, the CDR3 gives the full variable domain: ETGVTQSPTHLIKTRGQQVTLRCSSQSGHNTVSWYQQALGQGPQFIFQYYREEENGRGNFPPRFSGLQFPNYSSELNVNALELDDSALYLCASSAGTWGTDTQYFGPGTRLTVL.

The chain carries TRBV20-1 and TRBJ1-2; D remains ambiguous. The CDR3 is 13 amino acids. Trimming removed 3 bases from V and 1 base from J, with 9 bases in between. The V gene's germline CDR1 is DFQATT and CDR2 SNEGSKA (reference sequence). CDR3 sequence reads: CSARETNNYGYTF. The DNA for the CDR3 is TGCAGTGCTAGGGAGACCAATAACTATGGCTACACCTTC.